This T cell receptor beta chain was captured by sequencing in a study of T cell repertoires in cytomegalovirus infection. From the reads, TCRdb called clonotypes with MiXCR, one entry per CDR3 protein. Seen here are around 450,000 distinct CDR3 sequences, approximately 30% observed once, and the top ten hold roughly an eighth. V lost 3 bases, J lost 8 bases, and 13 bases lay in between. This CDR3 is built from 13 residues. CDR1 and CDR2 (germline): MDHEN, SYDVKM. This TCR was sampled from a human donor in good health (CMV status not recorded). Some clones in this sample may be carry-over from other donors' samples. The chain couples TRBV28 to TRBJ1-2; D unresolved. Sequencing was carried out using PBMCs. CDR3 DNA: TGTGCCAGCAGTTTGGGAACTCCAGGAGGCTACACCTTC. Translation gives CASSLGTPGGYTF.